Given below is one T cell receptor (beta chain) in context. There is no known antigen for this receptor. One base away there is no much larger clone; base qualities are not given. This entry belongs to a study of blood T cell repertoires in COVID-19 (dated by TCRdb to about 2020). As for the study more broadly: Samples from collaborators originated in the United States, Italy and Spain and spanned both the acute and convalescent phases of COVID-19. The prospective study material was composed of cDNA or gDNA derived from T cells, B-cell-depleted T cells, or PBMCs. The dataset comprised deeply sampled blood TCRbeta repertoires from subjects exposed to, actively infected with, or recovered from COVID-19. The samples were drawn from the first 160 participants of the ongoing ImmuneRACE study and from 1,254 subjects provided by 6 global collaborators. Where available, HLA class I and class II types were taken from metadata supplied by the sample provider and were not determined by assay-based typing. The repertoires were released in a freely available public database intended as a resource for research on the immune response to SARS-CoV-2. A de-identified subject ID, COVID-19 status, age in years and sex were almost always included in the sample metadata. What the authors observed across the whole study: The quantity of clinical and demographic metadata differed by source and by participant and was supplied without curation.

Participants in the prospective study were enrolled through a virtual design, were aged roughly 18 to 90 years, and lived in approximately 25 United States geographic areas. In the prospective study, cohorts were assigned on the basis of participant-reported clinical history obtained from a screening survey and a study questionnaire. Exposed participants had been in contact with someone with a PCR-confirmed or clinician-diagnosed COVID-19 case within 2 weeks of study entry. In the prospective study, mobile phlebotomists collected whole blood, serum and a nasopharyngeal or oropharyngeal swab from each participant. Additional blood draws and questionnaires over an approximately 2-month period could optionally be provided by prospective study participants. Before DNA extraction, prospective study blood samples were shipped either frozen or at room temperature. TCRbeta CDR3 regions were amplified from genomic DNA by means of the immunoSEQ Assay, a bias-controlled multiplex PCR. As for the authors' bioinformatics: Within the assay, amplification of reference gene primers was used to estimate how many nucleated cells each sample contained. Sequence reads were collapsed and filtered to measure the absolute abundance of every unique TCRbeta CDR3 rearrangement. For each sample, productive Simpson clonality was calculated as the square root of Simpson's diversity index across productive rearrangements. Not all clones reach the TCRdb copy of this immuneACCESS table, which keeps in-frame sequences only. Checked studies attribute under half of the gap to unresolved V genes and leave the rest unexplained. That table is the source of V, J and clone size, and D and trimming were worked out from the DNA. The sample includes about 180,000 clones, with more than 75% observed a single time. Around an eighth of the sample belongs to the ten largest clones.

Sequences SGHDN (CDR1) and FVKESK (CDR2) are obtained from the germline V gene. From the cysteine up to the phenylalanine, the CDR3 has a length of 13 residues. The CDR3 DNA has 39 bases and is translated from base 1. V is cut by 3 bases and J by 8 bases, and the space between the germline ends is 11 bases. Specimen: PBMCs or T cells enriched from blood (not recorded which). The chain is made from TRBV14 and TRBJ1-5; the D region possibly corresponds to TRBD1 (5 bases align). This receptor was taken from a man in his sixties who had been exposed to COVID-19. The CDR3 is CASSHFQGEPQHF. The DNA is as follows: TGTGCCAGCAGCCATTTTCAGGGTGAGCCCCAGCATTTT.